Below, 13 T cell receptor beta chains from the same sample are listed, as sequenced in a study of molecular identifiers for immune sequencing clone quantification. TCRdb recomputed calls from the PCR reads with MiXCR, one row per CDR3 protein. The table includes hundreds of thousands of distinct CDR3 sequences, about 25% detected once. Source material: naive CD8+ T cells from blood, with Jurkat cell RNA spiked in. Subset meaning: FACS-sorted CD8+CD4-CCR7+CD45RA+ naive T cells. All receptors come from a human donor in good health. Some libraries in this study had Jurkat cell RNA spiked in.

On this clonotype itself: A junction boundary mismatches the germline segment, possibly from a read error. For the CDR3, the DNA is TGCCCCAGCAGCTTGTACAGTACGAACACTGAAGCTTTCTTT. It is translated as CPSSLYSTNTEAFF. The genes are TRBV5-1 and TRBJ1-1; no firm D call. The germline V gene encodes CDR1 SGHRS and CDR2 YFSETQ. The CDR3 contains 14 residues.

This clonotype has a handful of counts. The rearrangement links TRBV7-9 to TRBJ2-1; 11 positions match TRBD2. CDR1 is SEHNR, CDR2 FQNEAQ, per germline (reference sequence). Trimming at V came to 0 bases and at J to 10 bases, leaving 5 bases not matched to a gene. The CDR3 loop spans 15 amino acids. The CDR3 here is CASSLASGRAEEQFF. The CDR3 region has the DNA TGTGCCAGCAGCTTAGCTAGCGGGAGGGCCGAAGAGCAGTTCTTC.

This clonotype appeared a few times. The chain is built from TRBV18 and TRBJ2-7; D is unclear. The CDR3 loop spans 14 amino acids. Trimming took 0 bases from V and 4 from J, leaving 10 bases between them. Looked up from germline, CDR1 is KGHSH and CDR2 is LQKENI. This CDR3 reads CASSPPGYSYEQYF. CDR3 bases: TGTGCCAGCTCACCACCGGGGTATAGTTACGAGCAGTACTTC.

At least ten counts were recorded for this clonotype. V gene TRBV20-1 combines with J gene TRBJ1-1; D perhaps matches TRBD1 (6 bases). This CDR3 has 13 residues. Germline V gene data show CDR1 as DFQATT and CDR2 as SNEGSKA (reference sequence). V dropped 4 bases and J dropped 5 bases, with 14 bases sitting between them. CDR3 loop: CSAKPRGRTEAFF. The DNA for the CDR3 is TGCAGTGCTAAACCCAGGGGTCGAACTGAAGCTTTCTTT.

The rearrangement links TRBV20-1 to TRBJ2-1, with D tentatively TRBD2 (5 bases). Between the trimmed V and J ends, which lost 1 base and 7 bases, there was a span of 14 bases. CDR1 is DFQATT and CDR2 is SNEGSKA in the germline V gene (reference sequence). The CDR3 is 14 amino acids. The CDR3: CSARGAEAANEQFF. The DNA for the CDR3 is TGCAGTGCTAGAGGAGCCGAAGCGGCAAATGAGCAGTTCTTC.

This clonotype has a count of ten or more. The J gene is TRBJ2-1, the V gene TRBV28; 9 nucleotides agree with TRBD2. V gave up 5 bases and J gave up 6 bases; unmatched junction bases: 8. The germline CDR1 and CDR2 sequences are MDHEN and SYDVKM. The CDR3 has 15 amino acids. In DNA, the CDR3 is TGTGCCAGCAGTCCCCGAGTTAGCGGGGGCAATGAGCAGTTCTTC. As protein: CASSPRVSGGNEQFF.

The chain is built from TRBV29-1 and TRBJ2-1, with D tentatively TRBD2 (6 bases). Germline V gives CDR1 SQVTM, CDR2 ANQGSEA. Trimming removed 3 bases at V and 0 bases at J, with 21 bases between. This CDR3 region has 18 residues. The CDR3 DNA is TGCAGCGTTGATGGGGTTCGGAGGGTTTCTAACTCCTACAATGAGCAGTTCTTC. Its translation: CSVDGVRRVSNSYNEQFF.

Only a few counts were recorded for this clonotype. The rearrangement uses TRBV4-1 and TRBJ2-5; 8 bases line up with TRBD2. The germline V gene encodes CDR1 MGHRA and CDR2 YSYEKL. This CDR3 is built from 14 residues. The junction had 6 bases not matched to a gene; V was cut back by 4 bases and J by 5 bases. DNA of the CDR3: TGCGCCAGCAGCCTTAGAGCGGGGGTGGAGACCCAGTACTTC. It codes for CASSLRAGVETQYF.

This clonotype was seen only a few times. CDR3: CAWSPGLDTEAFF. DNA of the CDR3: TGTGCCTGGAGTCCGGGGCTTGACACTGAAGCTTTCTTT. This sequence joins TRBV30 and TRBJ1-1; possible D gene TRBD1, 5 bases. The V end lost 2 bases, the J end lost 3 bases, and 10 bases lay between the germline ends. The CDR3 covers 13 residues. CDR1 is GTSNPN and CDR2 is SVGIG in the germline V gene (reference sequence).

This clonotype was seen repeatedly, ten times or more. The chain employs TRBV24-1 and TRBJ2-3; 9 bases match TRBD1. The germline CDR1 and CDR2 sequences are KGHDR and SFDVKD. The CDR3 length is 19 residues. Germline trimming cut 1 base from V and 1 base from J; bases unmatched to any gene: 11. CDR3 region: CATSDFTGGIGSGTDTQYF. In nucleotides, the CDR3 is TGTGCCACCAGTGATTTCACAGGGGGCATTGGTTCAGGCACAGATACGCAGTATTTT.

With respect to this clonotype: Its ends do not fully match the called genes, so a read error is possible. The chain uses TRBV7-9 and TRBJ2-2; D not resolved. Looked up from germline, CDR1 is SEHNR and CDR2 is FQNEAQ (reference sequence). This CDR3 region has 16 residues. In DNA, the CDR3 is TGTACCAGCAGCTTAGAAGTGGCTGTGGGCAGCGGGGAGCTGTTTTTT. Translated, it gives CTSSLEVAVGSGELFF.

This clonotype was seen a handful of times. For the CDR3, the DNA is TGTGCCAGCAAGGTCCCTGGGAATGAGCAGTTCTTC. This codes for CASKVPGNEQFF. The rearrangement links TRBV19 to TRBJ2-1; no clear D gene. The CDR3 has 12 residues. Germline CDR1 reads LNHDA; CDR2 reads SQIVND (reference sequence). V dropped 9 bases and J dropped 7 bases, with 13 bases sitting between them.

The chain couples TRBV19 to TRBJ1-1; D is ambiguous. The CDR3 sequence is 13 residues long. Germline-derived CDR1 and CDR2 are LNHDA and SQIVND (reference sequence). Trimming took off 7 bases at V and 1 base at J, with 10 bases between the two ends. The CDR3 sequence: CASTWAWNTEAFF. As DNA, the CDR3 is TGTGCCAGTACCTGGGCCTGGAACACTGAAGCTTTCTTT.